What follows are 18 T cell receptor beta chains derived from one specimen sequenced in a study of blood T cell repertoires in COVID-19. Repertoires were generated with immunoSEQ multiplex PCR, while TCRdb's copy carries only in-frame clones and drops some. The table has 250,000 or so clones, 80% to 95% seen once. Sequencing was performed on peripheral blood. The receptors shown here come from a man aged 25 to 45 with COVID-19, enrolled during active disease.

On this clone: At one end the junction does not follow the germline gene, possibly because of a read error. The CDR3 region is CASSLEGRRAGFNQPQHF. CDR3 sequence (DNA): TGTGCCAGTAGTCTAGAGGGCCGAAGGGCAGGGTTCAATCAGCCCCAGCATTTT. The chain carries TRBV19 and TRBJ1-5, with D possibly TRBD1 on 5 matching bases. The CDR3 contains 18 residues. Germline loops: CDR1 LNHDA, CDR2 SQIVND (reference sequence). Filled out from reference TRBV19 and TRBJ1-5, the complete variable domain reads DGGITQSPKYLFRKEGQNVTLSCEQNLNHDAMYWYRQDPGQGLRLIYYSQIVNDFQKGDIAEGYSVSREKKESFPLTVTSAQKNPTAFYLCASSLEGRRAGFNQPQHFGDGTRLSIL.

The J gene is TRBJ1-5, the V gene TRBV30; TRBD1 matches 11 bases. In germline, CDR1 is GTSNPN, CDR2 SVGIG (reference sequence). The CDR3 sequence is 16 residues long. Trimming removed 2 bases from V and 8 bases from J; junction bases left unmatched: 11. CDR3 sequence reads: CAWSPRRTGGQEPQHF. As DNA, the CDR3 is TGTGCCTGGAGTCCTCGTCGGACAGGGGGCCAGGAGCCCCAGCATTTT.

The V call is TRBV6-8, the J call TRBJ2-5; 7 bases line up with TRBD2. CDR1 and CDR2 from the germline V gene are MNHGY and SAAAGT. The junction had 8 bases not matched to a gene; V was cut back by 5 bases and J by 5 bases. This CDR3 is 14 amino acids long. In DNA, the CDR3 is TGTGCCAGCAGTGACGAGCGGGGTTGGGAGACCCAGTACTTC. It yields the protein CASSDERGWETQYF.

DNA for the CDR3: TGTGCCAGCAGCCAAGGGACACCGAGTGGCTACACCTTC. As protein: CASSQGTPSGYTF. J is TRBJ1-2 and V is TRBV4-2; maybe TRBD1 (5 bases). The CDR3 consists of 13 residues. V gave up 1 base and J gave up 7 bases, with 10 bases separating them. Germline lookup yields CDR1 LGHNA and CDR2 YNFKEQ.

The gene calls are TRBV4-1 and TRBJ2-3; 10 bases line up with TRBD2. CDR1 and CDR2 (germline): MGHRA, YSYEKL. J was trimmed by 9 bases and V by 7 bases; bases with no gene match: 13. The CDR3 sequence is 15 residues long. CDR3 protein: CASTPWVSGGYTQYF. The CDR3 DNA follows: TGCGCCAGCACCCCCTGGGTTAGCGGGGGGTACACGCAGTATTTT.

CDR3 nucleotides: TGTGCCTGGAGAAGGGAGGTTAATGAAAAACTGTTTTTT. Its protein product is CAWRREVNEKLFF. The J gene is TRBJ1-4, the V gene TRBV30, with unresolved D. Germline loops: CDR1 GTSNPN, CDR2 SVGIG (reference sequence). Trimming removed 3 bases at V and 4 bases at J, with 9 bases between. The CDR3 sequence is 13 residues long.

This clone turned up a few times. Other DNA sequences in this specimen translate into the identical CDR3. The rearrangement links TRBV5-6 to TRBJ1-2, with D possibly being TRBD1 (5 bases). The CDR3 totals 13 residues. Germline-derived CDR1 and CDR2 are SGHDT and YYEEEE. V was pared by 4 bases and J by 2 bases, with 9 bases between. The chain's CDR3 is CASSPTANYGYTF. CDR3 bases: TGTGCCAGCAGCCCGACAGCCAACTATGGCTACACCTTC.

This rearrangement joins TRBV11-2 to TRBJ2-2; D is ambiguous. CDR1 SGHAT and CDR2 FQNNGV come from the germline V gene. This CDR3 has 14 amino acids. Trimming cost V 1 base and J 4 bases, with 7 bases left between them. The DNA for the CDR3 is TGTGCCAGCAGCTTAGTTCCGAGCACCGGGGAGCTGTTTTTT. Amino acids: CASSLVPSTGELFF.

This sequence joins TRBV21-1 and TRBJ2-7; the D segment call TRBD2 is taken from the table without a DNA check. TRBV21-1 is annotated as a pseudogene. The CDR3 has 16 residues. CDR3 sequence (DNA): TGTGCCAGCAGCAAAGGGGTTAGCGGGGGGCCGTACGAGCAGTACTTC. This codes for CASSKGVSGGPYEQYF.

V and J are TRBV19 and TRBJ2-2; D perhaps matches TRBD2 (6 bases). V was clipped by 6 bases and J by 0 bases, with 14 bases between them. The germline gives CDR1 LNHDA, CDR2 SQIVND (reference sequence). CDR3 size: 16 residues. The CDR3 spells CASSTGGPANTGELFF. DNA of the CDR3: TGTGCCAGTAGCACCGGAGGGCCTGCGAACACCGGGGAGCTGTTTTTT.

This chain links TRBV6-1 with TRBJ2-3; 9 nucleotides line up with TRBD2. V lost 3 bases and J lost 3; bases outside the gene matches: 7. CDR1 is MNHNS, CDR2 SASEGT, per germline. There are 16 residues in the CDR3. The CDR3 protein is CASSDGGGAGTDTQYF. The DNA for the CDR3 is TGTGCCAGCAGTGACGGCGGGGGGGCCGGAACAGATACGCAGTATTTT.

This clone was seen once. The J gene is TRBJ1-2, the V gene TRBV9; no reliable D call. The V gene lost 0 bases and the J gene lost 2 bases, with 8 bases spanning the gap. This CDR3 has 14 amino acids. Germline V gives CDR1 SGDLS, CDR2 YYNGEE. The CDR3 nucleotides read TGTGCCAGCAGCGTAGCTACAGAAAACTATGGCTACACCTTC. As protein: CASSVATENYGYTF.

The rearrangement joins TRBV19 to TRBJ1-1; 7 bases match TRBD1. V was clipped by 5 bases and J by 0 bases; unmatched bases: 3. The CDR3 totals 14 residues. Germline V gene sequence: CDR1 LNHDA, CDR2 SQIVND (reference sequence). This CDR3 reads CASSPGTVNTEAFF. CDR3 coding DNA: TGTGCCAGTAGTCCGGGGACAGTGAACACTGAAGCTTTCTTT.

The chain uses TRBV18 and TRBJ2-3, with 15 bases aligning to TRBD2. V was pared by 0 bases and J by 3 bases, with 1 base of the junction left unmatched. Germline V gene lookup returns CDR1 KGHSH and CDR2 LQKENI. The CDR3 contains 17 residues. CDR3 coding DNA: TGTGCCAGCTCACCACCGGGACTAGCGGGGGGAACAGATACGCAGTATTTT. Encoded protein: CASSPPGLAGGTDTQYF. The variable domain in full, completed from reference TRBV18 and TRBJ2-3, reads NAGVMQNPRHLVRRRGQEARLRCSPMKGHSHVYWYRQLPEEGLKFMVYLQKENIIDESGMPKERFSAEFPKEGPSILRIQQVVRGDSAAYFCASSPPGLAGGTDTQYFGPGTRLTVL.

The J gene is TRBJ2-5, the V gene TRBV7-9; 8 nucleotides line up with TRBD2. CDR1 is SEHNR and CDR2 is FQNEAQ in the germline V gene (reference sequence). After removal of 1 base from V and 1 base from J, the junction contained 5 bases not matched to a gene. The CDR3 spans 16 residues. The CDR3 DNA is TGTGCCAGCAGCTTAGGGGTAGCGGGGTCCCAAGAGACCCAGTACTTC. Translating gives CASSLGVAGSQETQYF.

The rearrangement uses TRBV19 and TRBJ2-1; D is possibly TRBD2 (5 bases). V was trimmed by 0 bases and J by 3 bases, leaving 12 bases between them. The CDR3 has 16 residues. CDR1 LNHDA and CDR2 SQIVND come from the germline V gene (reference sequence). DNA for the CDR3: TGTGCCAGTAGTATAGATCTGGACTTGGTCTACAATGAGCAGTTCTTC. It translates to CASSIDLDLVYNEQFF.

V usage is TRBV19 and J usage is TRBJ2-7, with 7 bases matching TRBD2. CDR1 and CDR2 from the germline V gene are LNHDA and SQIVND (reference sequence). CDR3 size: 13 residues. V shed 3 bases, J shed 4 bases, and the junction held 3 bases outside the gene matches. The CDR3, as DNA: TGTGCCAGTAGTATTGGACTAGGATACGAGCAGTACTTC. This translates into CASSIGLGYEQYF.

DNA for the CDR3: TGCGCCAGCAGTCACCGGGGACATCCATGCACAGATACGCAGTATTTT. This codes for CASSHRGHPCTDTQYF. This chain uses TRBV23-1 with TRBJ2-3, with D perhaps TRBD1 (6 bases). TRBV23-1 is recorded as an ORF, its role being uncertain. V shed 3 bases and J shed 1 base, with 14 bases lying between them. The CDR3 is 16 amino acids.